The 10 T cell receptor beta chains below all came from one sample that was sequenced in a study of post-analysis software for immune sequencing data. Which antigens these TCRs recognize remains unknown. TCR beta cDNA libraries included unique molecular identifiers. TCRdb ran MiXCR on the PCR reads and lists one entry per CDR3 protein. The sample carries fewer than 900,000 distinct CDR3 sequences, about 45% recorded once. Overall study results and limits: Compared with controls, patients had more of 4 or 5 TRBV segments, including TRBV5-6, TRBV5-1 and TRBV20-1.

Input material: blood. The receptors come from a girl between 5 and 17 years old with multiple sclerosis.

The chain uses TRBV12-3 or TRBV12-4 and TRBJ2-3, with D possibly being TRBD2 (6 bases). This CDR3 region has 13 residues. V was clipped by 7 bases and J by 4 bases, with 12 bases between them. CDR3 DNA sequence: TGTGCCAGCAAAGGAGGGAACGCAGATACGCAGTATTTT. Protein product: CASKGGNADTQYF.

The V and J genes are TRBV19 and TRBJ2-7, with unresolved D. CDR1 and CDR2 from the germline V gene are LNHDA and SQIVND (reference sequence). The CDR3 runs to 14 residues. V dropped 5 bases and J dropped 2 bases, with 13 bases sitting between them. The CDR3 reads CASSPGQEPYEQYF. The CDR3 DNA follows: TGTGCCAGTAGTCCCGGCCAGGAACCCTACGAGCAGTACTTC.

V and J are TRBV27 and TRBJ2-7, with 8 bases aligning to TRBD2. J was trimmed by 5 bases and V by 2 bases; bases with no gene match: 8. CDR1 MNHEY and CDR2 SMNVEV come from the germline V gene (reference sequence). There are 15 residues in the CDR3. The CDR3 is CASSLSSGGGHEQYF. The CDR3 DNA is TGTGCCAGCAGTTTAAGTTCGGGAGGGGGACACGAGCAGTACTTC.

This clonotype was seen a handful of times. CDR3 nucleotide sequence: TGCAGCGTTGATAGGGGAGTGATAGAGCAGTTCTTC. Its protein product is CSVDRGVIEQFF. The genes are TRBV29-1 and TRBJ2-1, with D perhaps matching TRBD1 or TRBD2 (5 bases each). The CDR3 extends over 12 amino acids. Per germline, CDR1 SQVTM and CDR2 ANQGSEA. Trimming took 3 bases from V and 10 from J, leaving 13 bases between them.

The chain uses TRBV2 and TRBJ2-7; 9 positions match TRBD2. The junction had 6 bases not matched to a gene; V was cut back by 4 bases and J by 5 bases. Per the germline V gene, CDR1 is SNHLY and CDR2 is FYNNEI. CDR3 length: 14 residues. CDR3 in amino acids: CASSVWAGGDEQYF. In DNA form, the CDR3 reads TGTGCCAGCAGTGTGTGGGCGGGAGGGGACGAGCAGTACTTC.

About this clonotype: A read error may produce the germline difference seen at one junction end. The J gene is TRBJ2-3, the V gene TRBV20-1, with TRBD2 matching over 10 bases. The germline V gene encodes CDR1 DFQATT and CDR2 SNEGSKA (reference sequence). The CDR3 covers 18 residues. CDR3 in DNA: TGCAGTGCTAGGGCTCTCAAACCGGGACTAGCGTTGACAGATACGCGGTATTTT. It translates to CSARALKPGLALTDTRYF.

This clonotype came up once. The chain's CDR3 is CSARGRLYEQYF. The CDR3 nucleotides are TGCAGTGCTAGAGGCCGTCTGTACGAGCAGTACTTC. The V gene is TRBV20-1, the J gene TRBJ2-7; no firm D call. The CDR3 has 12 amino acids. Trimming shortened V by 1 base and J by 4 bases, and 8 bases separated the two germline ends. CDR1 is DFQATT, CDR2 SNEGSKA, per germline (reference sequence).

The V call is TRBV4-1, the J call TRBJ1-5; D gene unclear. The CDR3 runs 14 residues. V dropped 3 bases and J dropped 1 base, with 7 bases sitting between them. Looked up from germline, CDR1 is MGHRA and CDR2 is YSYEKL. This CDR3 reads CASSQLDSNQPQHF. DNA for the CDR3: TGCGCCAGCAGCCAGTTGGACAGCAATCAGCCCCAGCATTTT.

This clonotype was detected only a few times. The chain recombines TRBV24-1 with TRBJ1-5; 9 bases align to TRBD1. With V trimmed by 10 bases and J by 7 bases, 7 bases remained unmatched. The CDR3 consists of 13 residues. Germline assignment: CDR1 KGHDR and CDR2 SFDVKD. CDR3 sequence: CATQDRGGQPQHF. The CDR3 DNA reads as TGTGCCACACAGGACAGGGGCGGACAGCCCCAGCATTTT.

CDR3 in amino acids: CASSPLWRERRETQYF. As DNA, the CDR3 is TGTGCCAGCAGTCCCCTATGGCGGGAGAGGAGAGAGACCCAGTACTTC. The V gene is TRBV12-3 or TRBV12-4, the J gene TRBJ2-5, with TRBD2 identical over 7 bases. Losses at the gene ends were 5 bases for V and 4 bases for J; bases not matched to a gene: 13. The length of the CDR3 is 16 residues.